Following are 19 T cell receptor beta chains from one sample sequenced in a study of T cells after yellow fever vaccination. TCRdb fed the 5' RACE reads into MiXCR, producing one record per CDR3 protein. Of a few hundred thousand distinct CDR3 sequences in the sample, about 17% were seen once. This specimen was PBMCs, taken 4 to 6 days after the first yellow fever vaccination. All receptors come from a man aged 18 to 35 who received the YFV17D yellow fever vaccine.

This clonotype appeared a few times. The gene calls are TRBV5-8 and TRBJ2-4, with D unclear. V shed 0 bases and J shed 0 bases, with 13 bases lying between them. CDR1 SGHTS and CDR2 YDEGEE come from the germline V gene. This CDR3 contains 17 residues. The CDR3 nucleotides are TGTGCCAGCAGCTTGGTCCGCGGAATCCTAGCCAAAAACATTCAGTACTTC. Its translation is CASSLVRGILAKNIQYF.

This chain links TRBV6-2 or TRBV6-3 with TRBJ1-2; TRBD1 agrees at 7 bases. V shed 7 bases and J 8 bases; nucleotides not matched to a gene: 7. From germline, CDR1 is MNHEY and CDR2 SVGEGT. This CDR3 contains 12 residues. CDR3 sequence reads: CASNRQGGGYTF. The CDR3 nucleotides are TGTGCCAGCAACCGACAGGGAGGCGGCTACACCTTC.

This clonotype has a handful of counts. The rearrangement links TRBV18 to TRBJ2-1, with TRBD1 as a possible D gene (6 bases). CDR1 and CDR2 from the germline V gene are KGHSH and LQKENI. The CDR3 spans 15 residues. V was clipped by 2 bases and J by 5 bases, with 13 bases between them. The chain's CDR3 is CASSPYRDNDNEQFF. CDR3 nucleotides: TGTGCCAGCTCACCATACCGGGACAACGACAATGAGCAGTTCTTC. The full variable domain, its missing parts supplied by reference TRBV18 and TRBJ2-1, is NAGVMQNPRHLVRRRGQEARLRCSPMKGHSHVYWYRQLPEEGLKFMVYLQKENIIDESGMPKERFSAEFPKEGPSILRIQQVVRGDSAAYFCASSPYRDNDNEQFFGPGTRLTVL.

This clonotype was counted at least ten times. V is TRBV5-6 and J is TRBJ2-3; 7 bases align to TRBD1. This CDR3 is 14 amino acids long. J gave up 3 bases and V 1 base, and 2 bases lay outside the gene matches. CDR1 is SGHDT, CDR2 YYEEEE, per germline. The CDR3 region has the DNA TGTGCCAGCAGCTTGACAGGGGAGACAGATACGCAGTATTTT. Translating it yields CASSLTGETDTQYF.

The table lists this clonotype with a few counts. V is TRBV12-3 or TRBV12-4 and J is TRBJ2-2; no reliable D call. Trimming removed 5 bases at V and 5 bases at J, with 12 bases between. This CDR3 spans 14 amino acids. The CDR3 DNA follows: TGTGCCAGCAGTCCCTCGGAAGGAACCGGGGAGCTGTTTTTT. Protein product: CASSPSEGTGELFF.

This clonotype has only a few counts. The chain links TRBV4-1 to TRBJ1-5; 10 nucleotides agree with TRBD1. The germline V gene encodes CDR1 MGHRA and CDR2 YSYEKL. The CDR3 loop spans 17 amino acids. The V gene end was trimmed by 0 bases and the J gene end by 7 bases; junction bases not matched to a gene: 9. As DNA, the CDR3 is TGCGCCAGCAGCCAAGATTTCGACAGGGGGCAGCGGCAGCCCCAGCATTTT. It yields the protein CASSQDFDRGQRQPQHF.

This clonotype was seen a few times. J is TRBJ2-3 and V is TRBV5-6, with D possibly being TRBD1 or TRBD2 (5 bases each). CDR1 SGHDT and CDR2 YYEEEE come from the germline V gene. The V and J ends lost 5 bases and 2 bases respectively, with 9 bases between them. The CDR3 runs to 13 residues. In nucleotides, the CDR3 is TGTGCCAGCAGATGGGGGATCACAGATACGCAGTATTTT. Amino acids: CASRWGITDTQYF.

This clonotype was detected a few times. V gene TRBV11-2 combines with J gene TRBJ2-7, with 7 bases aligning to TRBD2. The germline V gene has CDR1 SGHAT and CDR2 FQNNGV. V was pared by 1 base and J by 2 bases, with 14 bases of the junction left unmatched. The CDR3 runs to 18 residues. CDR3 bases: TGTGCCAGCAGCTTAGTGTCCGGGGGAGTGGGGGGGACCTACGAGCAGTACTTC. Amino acid sequence: CASSLVSGGVGGTYEQYF.

The rearrangement joins TRBV4-1 to TRBJ1-5, with TRBD1 as a possible D gene (6 bases). Germline V gene sequence: CDR1 MGHRA, CDR2 YSYEKL. Trimming pared 2 bases from V and 1 base from J, leaving 9 bases between. The length of the CDR3 is 15 residues. CDR3 DNA sequence: TGCGCCAGCAGCCAATACAGGGCGAGCAATCAGCCCCAGCATTTT. It codes for CASSQYRASNQPQHF.

This clonotype was counted a few times. CDR3 sequence (DNA): TGTGCCAGCAGTTTAAGACAGGGGTACACTGAAGCTTTCTTT. Residues: CASSLRQGYTEAFF. This chain joins TRBV12-3 or TRBV12-4 and TRBJ1-1; TRBD1 matches at 8 bases. The CDR3 contains 14 residues. Trimming cost V 2 bases and J 3 bases; bases outside gene matches: 2.

The genes are TRBV5-5 and TRBJ1-5; the match to TRBD1 covers 10 bases. Germline trimming cut 4 bases from V and 4 bases from J; bases unmatched to any gene: 11. Germline V gene lookup returns CDR1 SGHKS and CDR2 YYEKEE (reference sequence). The CDR3 runs 17 residues. The CDR3 here is CASSPRVDRGFNQPQHF. The CDR3 DNA reads TGTGCCAGCAGCCCCCGGGTGGACAGGGGGTTTAATCAGCCCCAGCATTTT.

V usage is TRBV7-2 and J usage is TRBJ1-2; D remains ambiguous. V was cut by 2 bases and J by 2 bases, with 9 bases left in between. CDR1 is SGHTA, CDR2 FQGNSA, per germline. CDR3 size: 14 residues. DNA for the CDR3: TGTGCCAGCAGCTTAACGGGCCCGAACTATGGCTACACCTTC. This gives the protein CASSLTGPNYGYTF.

The genes are TRBV7-2 and TRBJ1-2, with D unresolved. The ends were cut back, 0 bases at V and 4 bases at J, with 6 bases in the middle. CDR3 length: 13 residues. Germline V gene data show CDR1 as SGHTA and CDR2 as FQGNSA. CDR3 in DNA: TGTGCCAGCAGCTTAGCGAGGATCTATGGCTACACCTTC. It specifies CASSLARIYGYTF.

This clonotype was observed a handful of times. The chain combines TRBV4-3 with TRBJ2-5; TRBD1 or TRBD2 may be the D gene (5 bases each). This CDR3 has 15 amino acids. Germline CDR1 and CDR2: LGHNA and YSLEER. V was pared by 1 base and J by 4 bases, with 13 bases between. The CDR3 region has the DNA TGCGCCAGCAGCCAAGCAGAGGGGCGACGAGAGACCCAGTACTTC. Amino acid sequence: CASSQAEGRRETQYF.

In this sample, this clonotype turned up a few times. The chain carries TRBV7-8 and TRBJ2-7; TRBD2 matches at 11 bases. Germline loops: CDR1 SGHVS, CDR2 FQNEAQ. Losses at the gene ends were 2 bases for V and 3 bases for J; bases not matched to a gene: 6. The CDR3 runs to 16 residues. This CDR3 is CASSLMRLAGNYEQYF. The CDR3 nucleotides are TGTGCCAGCAGCTTAATGCGACTAGCGGGGAACTACGAGCAGTACTTC.

This chain joins TRBV7-9 and TRBJ2-7; 8 nucleotides agree with TRBD1. This CDR3 comprises 14 residues. Germline lookup yields CDR1 SEHNR and CDR2 FQNEAQ (reference sequence). The junction had 5 bases not matched to a gene; V was cut back by 5 bases and J by 2 bases. The CDR3 loop is CASSGGTGPYEQYF. The CDR3 DNA reads TGTGCCAGCAGCGGCGGGACAGGTCCCTACGAGCAGTACTTC.

This clonotype showed up just a few times. The chain couples TRBV5-1 to TRBJ1-6; maybe TRBD1 (5 bases). Germline lookup yields CDR1 SGHRS and CDR2 YFSETQ. Trimming pared 4 bases from V and 6 bases from J, leaving 8 bases between. The CDR3 has 13 residues. CDR3 in DNA: TGCGCCAGCAGCGGGGGAGCTAATTCACCCCTCCACTTT. Its translation: CASSGGANSPLHF.

The genes are TRBV14 and TRBJ1-1; the D is unclear. The CDR3 runs 12 residues. V was cut by 3 bases and J by 11 bases, with 13 bases left in between. Germline assignment: CDR1 SGHDN and CDR2 FVKESK. CDR3 protein: CASSQGWATAFF. CDR3 nucleotide sequence: TGTGCCAGCAGCCAGGGTTGGGCGACGGCTTTCTTT.

This clonotype was seen more than once but under ten times. J is TRBJ1-2 and V is TRBV6-1; D remains unclear. The CDR3 sequence is 13 residues long. Germline V gene data show CDR1 as MNHNS and CDR2 as SASEGT. V lost 7 bases to trimming and J lost 5 bases, with 14 bases between them. The CDR3 sequence: CASTPLGGYGYTF. The CDR3 bases are TGTGCCAGCACCCCATTGGGTGGTTATGGCTACACCTTC.